Below, one TCR beta chain is given with its context. Its antigen is not identified. Without any cell sorting, roughly 20-30 mg of bulk tissue yielded co-extracted RNA and DNA. By surgical resection, the patients were treated for their primary liver carcinoma. The patients lived with chronic HBV infection and had not yet received any treatment. V lost 1 base and J 1 base, leaving 8 bases between the germline ends. The CDR3 runs 15 residues. Germline V gene sequence: CDR1 LGHDT, CDR2 YNNKEL (reference sequence). These data originate in a study of tumor-infiltrating lymphocytes in primary liver carcinoma. Looking at the study overall: The study included patients who were men and women aged 30 to 69 years.

General study findings and limits: Relative to tumor region pairs, the tumor-adjacent and tumor-blood pairs showed overlap that was lower.

A primer matching the constant region was used to make TCR beta cDNA from around 460 ng of total RNA. What produced the TCR beta libraries was three nested multiplex PCR rounds using slightly modified ARM-PCR. TRBV1-TRBV30 forward primers and a C-beta reverse primer were used in the first two PCR rounds, which each ran for about 9 cycles. TCRdb reanalysed the multiplex PCR reads using MiXCR and keeps one entry per CDR3 protein. Seen here are approximately 40,000 distinct CDR3 sequences, 65% to 85% observed once, and the top ten hold about 18%. Input material: liver tumor tissue from sampling region 2. Sample subset: tumor region T2, inferior pole. The receptor was derived from a man aged 35-49 years with primary liver carcinoma and hepatitis B virus infection. This chain uses TRBV3-1 with TRBJ2-1; D is undetermined. The CDR3 nucleotides are TGTGCCAGCAGCCAAGCCTCATCATCCTACAATGAGCAGTTCTTC. Translated: CASSQASSSYNEQFF.